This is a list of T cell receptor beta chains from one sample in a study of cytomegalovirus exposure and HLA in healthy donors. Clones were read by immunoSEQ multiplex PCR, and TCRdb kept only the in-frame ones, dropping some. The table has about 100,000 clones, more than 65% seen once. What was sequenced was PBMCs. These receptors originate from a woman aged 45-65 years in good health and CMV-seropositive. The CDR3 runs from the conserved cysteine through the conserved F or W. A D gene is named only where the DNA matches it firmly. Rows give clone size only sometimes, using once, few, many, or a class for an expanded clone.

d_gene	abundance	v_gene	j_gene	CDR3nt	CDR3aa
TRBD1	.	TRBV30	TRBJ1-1	TGTGCCTGGGGGACAGGGCTCACTGAAGCTTTCTTT	CAWGTGLTEAFF
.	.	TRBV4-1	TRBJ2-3	TGCGCCAGCAGCCAATTCGCGGTCTTGGATACGCAGTATTTT	CASSQFAVLDTQYF
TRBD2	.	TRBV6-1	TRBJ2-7	TGTGCCAGCAGTGAGGCGGGACTAGCCGAGCAGTACTTC	CASSEAGLAEQYF
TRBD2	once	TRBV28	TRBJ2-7	TGTGCCAGCACCCTAGCGGGAGGATCTGTCGAGCAGTACTTC	CASTLAGGSVEQYF
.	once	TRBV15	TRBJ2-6	TGTGCCACCAGCAGAGATTACAGCTCTGGGGCCAACGTCCTGACTTTC	CATSRDYSSGANVLTF
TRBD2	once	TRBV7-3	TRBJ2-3	TGTGCCAGCAGCCCAGGGACCAGCGGGGGCACAGATACGCAGTATTTT	CASSPGTSGGTDTQYF
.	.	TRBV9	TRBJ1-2	TGTGCCAGCAGCCCGCCCGCCAGGGGCGATGGCTACACCTTC	CASSPPARGDGYTF
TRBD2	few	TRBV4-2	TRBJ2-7	TGTGCCAGCAGCCAAGATCCGACTAGCGGGAGGGGGTCCTACGAGCAGTACTTC	CASSQDPTSGRGSYEQYF
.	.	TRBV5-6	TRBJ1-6	TGTGCCAGCAGCTTCGCGACAACCCATCCACCCCTCCACTTT	CASSFATTHPPLHF
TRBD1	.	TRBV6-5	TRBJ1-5	TGTGCCAGCAGTTATTTCAGGGGGAGCGGACAGCCCCAGCATTTT	CASSYFRGSGQPQHF
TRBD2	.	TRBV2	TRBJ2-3	TGTGCCAGATCCTCGACAGCGGGATCGGGTGCAGATACGCAGTATTTT	CARSSTAGSGADTQYF
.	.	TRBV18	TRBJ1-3	TGTGCCAGCTCCCCTGGACACGAAAACACCATATATTTT	CASSPGHENTIYF
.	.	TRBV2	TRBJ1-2	TGTGCCAGCAGTGCCATGACGGACACCTATGGCTACACCTTC	CASSAMTDTYGYTF
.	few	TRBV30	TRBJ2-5	TGTGCCTGGAGTCGGGGACCCGGGAGTAAGACCCAGTACTTC	CAWSRGPGSKTQYF
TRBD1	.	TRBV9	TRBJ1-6	TGTGCCAGCAGCGATGCCGGGACAGGGAATTCACCCCTCCACTTT	CASSDAGTGNSPLHF
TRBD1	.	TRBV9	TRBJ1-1	TGTGCCAGCAGCCCGTTGACAGGGGAAGCTTTCTTT	CASSPLTGEAFF
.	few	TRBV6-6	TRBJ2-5	TGTGCCAGCAGTTATCGGGAGACCCAGTACTTC	CASSYRETQYF
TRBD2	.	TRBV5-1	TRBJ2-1	TGCGCCAGCAGCTTTGTCCCTCCTAGCGGGGGGGCCTATGACAATGAGCAGTTCTTC	CASSFVPPSGGAYDNEQFF
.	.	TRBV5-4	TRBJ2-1	TGTGCCAGCAGCTTGGTAGGGGACTCCTACAATGAGCAGTTCTTC	CASSLVGDSYNEQFF
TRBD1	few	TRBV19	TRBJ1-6	TGTGCCAGTAGTGCAGGGGGCGATTCACCCCTCCACTTT	CASSAGGDSPLHF
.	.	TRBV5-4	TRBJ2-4	TGTGCCAGCAGCCCGGGGAGGACGACAAACATTCAGTACTTC	CASSPGRTTNIQYF
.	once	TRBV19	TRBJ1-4	TGTGCCAGTAGTTTTACAGGGGAAAAACTGTTTTTT	CASSFTGEKLFF
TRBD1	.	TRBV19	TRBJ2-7	TGTGCCAGTAGTATAGATGTAGGCGCCGGGACAGGGGTCTACGAGCAGTACTTC	CASSIDVGAGTGVYEQYF
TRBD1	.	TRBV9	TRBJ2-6	TGTGCCAGCAGCGTTTCCTCAGGGGGCAACGTCCTGACTTTC	CASSVSSGGNVLTF
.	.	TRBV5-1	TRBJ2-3	TGCGCCAGCAGCTCCAGGACAACGCCAAGCACAGATACGCAGTATTTT	CASSSRTTPSTDTQYF
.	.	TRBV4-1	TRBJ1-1	TGCGCCAGCAGCCAAGATCAGAGCGGGAACACTGAAGCTTTCTTT	CASSQDQSGNTEAFF
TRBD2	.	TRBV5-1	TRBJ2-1	TGCGCCAGCGCGACTAGCGGTACCTTATCCTACAATGAGCAGTTCTTC	CASATSGTLSYNEQFF
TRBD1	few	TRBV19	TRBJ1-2	TGTGCCAGTAACCCTCAACAGGGGAGGTCCTATGGCTACACCTTC	CASNPQQGRSYGYTF
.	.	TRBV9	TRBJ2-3	TGTGCCAGCAGCCCCGGGGGTGGGAGCACAGATACGCAGTATTTT	CASSPGGGSTDTQYF
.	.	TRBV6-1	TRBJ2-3	TGTGCCAGCAGTGAAGTTCTGGCGGGGGCCGTACATAGCACAGATACGCAGTATTTT	CASSEVLAGAVHSTDTQYF
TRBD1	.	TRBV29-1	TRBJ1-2	TGCAGCGTCGACCGGGACAGTTATGGCTACACCTTC	CSVDRDSYGYTF
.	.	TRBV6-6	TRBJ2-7	TGTGCCAGCAGTCACGGACACACCTACGAGCAGTACTTC	CASSHGHTYEQYF
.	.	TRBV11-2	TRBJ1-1	TGTGCCAGCAGCTTAACTCCTGAAGCTTTCTTT	CASSLTPEAFF
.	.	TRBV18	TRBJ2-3	TGTGCCAGCTCACCGGAGGGTGGAGATACGCAGTATTTT	CASSPEGGDTQYF
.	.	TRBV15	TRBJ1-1	TGTGCCACCAGCAGTAGAAGGGTCGGGGAAACTGAAGCTTTCTTT	CATSSRRVGETEAFF
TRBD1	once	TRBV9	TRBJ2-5	TGTGCCAGCAGCGTAGGGACAGGGCATCGTGAGACCCAGTACTTC	CASSVGTGHRETQYF
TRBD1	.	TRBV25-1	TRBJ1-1	TGTGCCAGCAGTGTAACAGGGACAGCTGAAGCTTTCTTT	CASSVTGTAEAFF
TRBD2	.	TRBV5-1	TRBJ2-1	TGCGCCAGCAGCTTGGCCAGACTAGCGGGGTTAAATGAGCAGTTCTTC	CASSLARLAGLNEQFF
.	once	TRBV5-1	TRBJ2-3	TGCGCCAGCAGCCGCGGACAGAGCACAGATACGCAGTATTTT	CASSRGQSTDTQYF
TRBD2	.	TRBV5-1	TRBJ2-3	TGCGCCAGCAGCTTGGGGACTAGGTTCACAGATACGCAGTATTTT	CASSLGTRFTDTQYF
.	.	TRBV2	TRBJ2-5	TGTGCCAGCATAGGGCGGGCGGCAGAAACCCAGTACTTC	CASIGRAAETQYF